The text below deals with one T cell receptor (beta chain). What it binds is unknown. The data are from a study of T cell responses to AZD1222 COVID-19 vaccine. Broader study findings: Repertoires were sampled only after the peak T cell response.

Repertoires were generated with immunoSEQ multiplex PCR, while TCRdb's copy carries only in-frame clones and drops some. Of 120,000 to 150,000 clones in the sample, just over 90% are singletons; the top ten hold around 1%. This TCR was sampled from an adult in good health. The material was peripheral blood, obtained on day 0 of MenACWY control vaccination.

The CDR3, as DNA: TGTGCCAGCAGCTTATCGGCTAGCGGGGATACGCAGTATTTT. Translated, it gives CASSLSASGDTQYF. V usage is TRBV7-7 and J usage is TRBJ2-3; 8 positions match TRBD2. Germline-derived CDR1 and CDR2 are SSHAT and FNYEAQ (reference sequence). The CDR3 runs to 14 residues. V dropped 2 bases and J dropped 6; count of bases not matched to a gene: 4.